This T cell receptor beta chain is drawn from a study of blood T cell repertoires in COVID-19. Study-level background: Italy, Spain and the United States were the sources of the convalescent and acute COVID-19 samples. From T cells, B-cell-depleted T cells, or PBMCs came the material, which was cDNA or gDNA.

Authors' data handling: Reference gene primer amplification gave nucleated cell count estimates. Some clones are missing from TCRdb's copy, which holds only in-frame ones; the method was immunoSEQ multiplex PCR. D and trimming come from the DNA, and the V and J calls and clone size come from that table. Among roughly 84,000 clones listed, 60% to 80% were seen once. This clone was detected once. The sequenced sample consisted of peripheral blood. The receptor comes from a woman aged 45 to 65 with acute or convalescent COVID-19.

The CDR3 loop is CASSHRHRSSSYNSPLHF. CDR3 DNA: TGTGCCAGCAGCCACCGCCACAGGAGTAGCTCCTATAATTCACCCCTCCACTTT. The rearrangement joins TRBV3-1 (or the pseudogene TRBV3-2) to TRBJ1-6, with a tentative D call TRBD1 (5 bases). CDR1 and CDR2 from the germline V gene are LGHDT and YNNKEL (reference sequence). CDR3 length: 18 residues. The ends were cut back, 3 bases at V and 0 bases at J, with 15 bases in the middle.